This T cell receptor beta chain was identified during a study of early T cells in non-severe SARS-CoV-2 infection. Study as a whole: Sequencing targeted bulk RNA from unsorted whole blood, leaving chains unpaired. Study-level points and caveats: Anti-spike CD8 responses were favored in VDJdb matching, and private and CD4 specificities were missed.

The V end was cut by 7 bases, the J end by 6 bases, with 13 bases between. This CDR3 spans 12 amino acids. Looked up from germline, CDR1 is LNHDA and CDR2 is SQIVND (reference sequence). In its sample, this clonotype was seen a few times. As yet, its antigen is unknown. Unique molecular identifiers were added to individual cDNA molecules. MiXCR, applied by TCRdb to the 5' RACE reads, yields one record per CDR3 protein. Altogether tens of thousands of distinct CDR3 sequences are present, about 10% being singletons, with the ten largest covering 3.9%. The source material was whole blood, sampled at baseline. This clonotype originated in an adult who was a healthcare worker with PCR-confirmed SARS-CoV-2 infection or an uninfected control (not recorded which). V usage is TRBV19 and J usage is TRBJ2-7; D is ambiguous. CDR3 in DNA: TGTGCCAGTATGGGGTGGATCCTCGAGCAGTACTTC. Translation: CASMGWILEQYF.